These 2 T cell receptor beta chains were sequenced from one sample in a study of blood T cell repertoires in COVID-19. Generated by immunoSEQ multiplex PCR, the TCRdb table keeps only in-frame clones and is missing some. Of 95,000 to 150,000 clones in the sample, approximately 85% are singletons; the top ten hold roughly 6.7%. The sequenced material came from peripheral blood. These TCRs come from a man older than 75 with active or convalescent COVID-19.

The chain carries TRBV5-4 and TRBJ2-1; 8 bases map to TRBD2. Per germline, CDR1 SGHNT and CDR2 YYREEE (reference sequence). With V trimmed by 3 bases and J by 5 bases, 4 bases remained unmatched. The CDR3 runs 14 residues. The chain's CDR3 is CASSSRGGDNEQFF. The CDR3 DNA is TGTGCCAGCAGCTCTCGGGGGGGTGACAATGAGCAGTTCTTC. Complete variable domain (other parts from reference TRBV5-4 and TRBJ2-1): ETGVTQSPTHLIKTRGQQVTLRCSSQSGHNTVSWYQQALGQGPQFIFQYYREEENGRGNFPPRFSGLQFPNYSSELNVNALELDDSALYLCASSSRGGDNEQFFGPGTRLTVL.

J is TRBJ2-2 and V is TRBV24-1; a possible D gene is TRBD2 (5 bases). The germline CDR1 and CDR2 sequences are KGHDR and SFDVKD. This CDR3 is built from 13 residues. V dropped 4 bases and J dropped 7 bases, with 9 bases sitting between them. CDR3 bases: TGTGCCACCAGTGAAGAGGGAAACGGGGAGCTGTTTTTT. As protein: CATSEEGNGELFF.